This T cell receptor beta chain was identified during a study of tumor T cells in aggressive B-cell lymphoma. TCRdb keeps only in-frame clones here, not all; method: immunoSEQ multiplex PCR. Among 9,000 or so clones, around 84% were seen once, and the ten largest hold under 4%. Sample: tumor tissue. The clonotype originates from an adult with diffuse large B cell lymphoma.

The CDR3 reads CASSSGGAINEQFF. The CDR3 nucleotides read TGTGCCAGCAGTAGCGGGGGGGCCATCAATGAGCAGTTCTTC. This chain uses TRBV7-2 with TRBJ2-1; 11 positions match TRBD2. V dropped 6 bases and J dropped 6; count of bases not matched to a gene: 4. This CDR3 comprises 14 residues. Germline CDR1 is SGHTA and CDR2 is FQGNSA. Based on the CDR3 plus reference TRBV7-2 and TRBJ2-1, the full variable domain is GAGVSQSPSNKVTEKGKDVELRCDPISGHTALYWYRQSLGQGLEFLIYFQGNSAPDKSGLPSDRFSAERTGGSVSTLTIQRTQQEDSAVYLCASSSGGAINEQFFGPGTRLTVL.